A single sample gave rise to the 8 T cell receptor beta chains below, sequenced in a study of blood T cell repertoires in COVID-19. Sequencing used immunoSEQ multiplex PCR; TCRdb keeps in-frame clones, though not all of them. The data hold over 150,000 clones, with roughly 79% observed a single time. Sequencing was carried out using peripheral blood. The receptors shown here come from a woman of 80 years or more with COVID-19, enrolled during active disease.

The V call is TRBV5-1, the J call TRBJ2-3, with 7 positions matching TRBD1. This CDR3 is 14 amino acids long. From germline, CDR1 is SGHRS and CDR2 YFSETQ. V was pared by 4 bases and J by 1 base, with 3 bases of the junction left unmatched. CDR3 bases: TGCGCCAGCAGCCATGGACAGGGCACAGATACGCAGTATTTT. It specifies CASSHGQGTDTQYF.

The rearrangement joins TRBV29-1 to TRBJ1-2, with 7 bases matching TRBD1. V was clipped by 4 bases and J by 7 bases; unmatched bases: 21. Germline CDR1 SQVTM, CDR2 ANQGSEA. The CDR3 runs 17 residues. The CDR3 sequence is CSVAPRDRVLGLSGYTF. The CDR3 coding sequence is TGCAGCGTTGCCCCCCGAGACAGGGTCCTGGGGTTGAGTGGCTACACCTTC.

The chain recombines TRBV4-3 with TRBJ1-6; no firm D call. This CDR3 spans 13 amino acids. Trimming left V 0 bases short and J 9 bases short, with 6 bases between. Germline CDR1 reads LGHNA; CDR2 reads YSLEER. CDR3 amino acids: CASSQDGRSPLHF. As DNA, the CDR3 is TGCGCCAGCAGCCAAGATGGGCGTTCACCCCTCCACTTT.

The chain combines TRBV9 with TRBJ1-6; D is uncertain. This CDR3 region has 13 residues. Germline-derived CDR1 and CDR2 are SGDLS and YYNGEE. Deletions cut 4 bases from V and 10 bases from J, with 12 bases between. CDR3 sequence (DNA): TGTGCCAGCAGCCCCGGGGAGGAATCACCCCTCCACTTT. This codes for CASSPGEESPLHF. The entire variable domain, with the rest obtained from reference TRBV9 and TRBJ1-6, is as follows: DSGVTQTPKHLITATGQRVTLRCSPRSGDLSVYWYQQSLDQGLQFLIQYYNGEERAKGNILERFSAQQFPDLHSELNLSSLELGDSALYFCASSPGEESPLHFGNGTRLTVT.

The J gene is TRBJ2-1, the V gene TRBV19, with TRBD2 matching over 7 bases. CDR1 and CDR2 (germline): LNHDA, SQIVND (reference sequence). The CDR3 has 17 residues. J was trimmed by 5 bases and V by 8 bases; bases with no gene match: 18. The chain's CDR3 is CASQRKLRLAPHNEQFF. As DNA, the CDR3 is TGTGCCAGTCAGAGAAAATTACGACTAGCCCCCCACAATGAGCAGTTCTTC.

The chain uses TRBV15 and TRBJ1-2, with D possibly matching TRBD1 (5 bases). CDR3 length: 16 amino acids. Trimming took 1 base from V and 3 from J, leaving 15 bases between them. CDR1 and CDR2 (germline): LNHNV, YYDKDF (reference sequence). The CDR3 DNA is TGTGCCACCAGCAGAGCACCTCGACAGATTTACTATGGCTACACCTTC. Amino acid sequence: CATSRAPRQIYYGYTF.

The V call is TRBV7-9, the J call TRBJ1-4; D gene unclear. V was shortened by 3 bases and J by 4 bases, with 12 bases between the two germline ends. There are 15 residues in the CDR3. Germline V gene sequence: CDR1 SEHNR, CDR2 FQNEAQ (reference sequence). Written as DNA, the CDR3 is TGTGCCAGCAGCTTTCCGGGAGGGTATAATGAAAAACTGTTTTTT. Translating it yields CASSFPGGYNEKLFF.

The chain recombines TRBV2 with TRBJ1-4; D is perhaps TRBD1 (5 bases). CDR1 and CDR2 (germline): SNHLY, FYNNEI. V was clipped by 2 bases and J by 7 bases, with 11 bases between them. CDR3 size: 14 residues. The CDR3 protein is CASSEWRGGEKLFF. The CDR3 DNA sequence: TGTGCCAGCAGTGAATGGAGGGGCGGTGAAAAACTGTTTTTT.